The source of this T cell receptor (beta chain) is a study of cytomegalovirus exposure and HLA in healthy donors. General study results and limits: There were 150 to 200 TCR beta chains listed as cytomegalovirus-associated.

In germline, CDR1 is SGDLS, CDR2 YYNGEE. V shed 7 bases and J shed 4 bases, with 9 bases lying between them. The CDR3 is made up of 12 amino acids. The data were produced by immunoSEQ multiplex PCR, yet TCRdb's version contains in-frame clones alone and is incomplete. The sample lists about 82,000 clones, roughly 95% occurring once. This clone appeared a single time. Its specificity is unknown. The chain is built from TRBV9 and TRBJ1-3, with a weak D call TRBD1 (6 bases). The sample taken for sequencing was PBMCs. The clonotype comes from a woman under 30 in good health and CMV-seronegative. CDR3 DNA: TGTGCCAGCCGGGGGGCGGGAAACACCATATATTTT. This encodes CASRGAGNTIYF.